This T cell receptor (beta chain) was sequenced for a study of T cell responses to AZD1222 COVID-19 vaccine. Study-level results: Spike-specific TCR depth and breadth grew after two AZD1222 doses. Just a handful of AZD1222 recipients were seropositive at baseline. Donors were mostly white British, more females; clonal diversity possibly underestimated.

Germline V gene lookup returns CDR1 SGHTA and CDR2 FQGNSA. The CDR3 length is 14 residues. V gave up 4 bases and J gave up 13 bases; unmatched junction bases: 12. Of note for this clone: Its cognate antigen is unknown.

Some clones are missing from TCRdb's copy, which holds only in-frame ones; the method was immunoSEQ multiplex PCR. The table lists roughly 150,000 clones, approximately 90% of them singletons, with 1% to 1.5% in the top ten. V and J are TRBV7-2 and TRBJ2-1; 8 bases fit TRBD2. The sequence was collected from an adult who received the AZD1222 COVID-19 vaccine. Sequencing was performed on peripheral blood, taken 28 days after the second AZD1222 dose. The CDR3 bases are TGTGCCAGCAGCTCATCAGGACTAGCCGCCGCCCAGTTCTTC. Translating it yields CASSSSGLAAAQFF.